This T cell receptor beta chain was observed in a study of OX40 agonist ivuxolimab in advanced cancers. Whole-study context: Patients took ivuxolimab, an agonistic anti-OX40 (CD134) antibody. Earlier anti-PD-1, anti-PD-L1 or anti-CTLA-4 therapy was permitted; less than 50% had received some. Patients were treated with intravenous ivuxolimab, dosed at 0.01 to 10 mg/kg and infused every 2 weeks.

About this clone itself: Its specificity is unknown.

Generated by immunoSEQ multiplex PCR, the TCRdb table keeps only in-frame clones and is missing some. This table holds roughly 67,000 clones, around 84% found once. Findings and caveats of the study: In general, CD8+ T cells held more expanded clones than CD4+ did, on average.

The CDR3 is 14 residues long. V was cut by 3 bases and J by 4 bases, with 13 bases left in between. Germline assignment: CDR1 SGHNT and CDR2 YYREEE (reference sequence). This receptor was identified in an adult with an advanced solid tumor such as melanoma, head and neck, liver or kidney cancer. J is TRBJ1-1 and V is TRBV5-4; no definite D call. This sample comprised CD4+ or CD8+ T cells sorted from blood, obtained in a trial of the OX40 agonist ivuxolimab. The CDR3, as DNA: TGTGCCAGCAGCTCGGTGGGAAGTATCACTGAAGCTTTCTTT. Translation: CASSSVGSITEAFF.